These T cell receptor beta chains were read from a single sample in a study of blood T cells in healthy people across ages. One entry per CDR3 protein results from TCRdb running MiXCR on the 5' RACE reads. The sample has roughly 1,300,000 distinct CDR3 sequences; almost 60% are singletons. Sequencing was carried out using blood. The receptors here all came from a man younger than 35 in good health. The CDR3 runs from the conserved cysteine through the conserved F or W. The D gene is left open where the match is weak. Part of the rows lack a size; the others show once, few, many or a class for expanded clones.

TRBD1	NA	TRBJ2-7	TRBV6-2/TRBV6-3	TGTGCCAGCAGTCCCCCGGACAGGGTTTCTTCCGAGCAGTACTTC	CASSPPDRVSSEQYF
NA	NA	TRBJ2-5	TRBV2	TGTGCCAGCAGTGAAGGCCAGGGAAAGGGAGAGACCCAGTACTTC	CASSEGQGKGETQYF
TRBD1	NA	TRBJ2-5	TRBV19	TGTGCCAGTAGTATTACAGGGGGCCTGGAAGAGACCCAGTACTTC	CASSITGGLEETQYF
TRBD2	few	TRBJ2-5	TRBV7-2	TGTGCCAGCAGCTCCTATAGCGGGTTGACTCAGTACTTC	CASSSYSGLTQYF
NA	few	TRBJ2-7	TRBV3-1	TGTGCCAGCAGCCAAGTCACCAGCACCGAGCAGTACTTC	CASSQVTSTEQYF
NA	NA	TRBJ2-1	TRBV12-5	TGTGCTAGTGGTTTGGAGCCAACGCGGGACAATGAGCAGTTCTTC	CASGLEPTRDNEQFF
TRBD1	few	TRBJ2-3	TRBV13	TGTGCCAGCAGCGAGACAGGGGAAGATACGCAGTATTTT	CASSETGEDTQYF
NA	NA	TRBJ1-1	TRBV6-6	TGTGCCAGCAACCGGACGCCGAACACTGAAGCTTTCTTT	CASNRTPNTEAFF
TRBD1	NA	TRBJ2-7	TRBV6-1	TGTGCCAGCAGTGAGACAGGGGTCGACGAGCAGTACTTC	CASSETGVDEQYF
NA	NA	TRBJ2-7	TRBV20-1	TGCAGTGCTTCCCAATCCCGTCCAGACAGCTCCTACGAGCAGTACTTC	CSASQSRPDSSYEQYF
TRBD2	NA	TRBJ2-7	TRBV20-1	TGCAGTGCCGTGACTAGCGGAGAGCAGTACTTC	CSAVTSGEQYF
NA	NA	TRBJ2-3	TRBV29-1	TGCAGCGTCGAGGACAGGAGGGCCCCAGGAGATACGCAGTATTTT	CSVEDRRAPGDTQYF
NA	NA	TRBJ1-1	TRBV12-3/TRBV12-4	TGTGCCAGCAACCCGACTCGGGGGGCCGGCACTGAAGCTTTCTTT	CASNPTRGAGTEAFF
TRBD1	NA	TRBJ2-7	TRBV5-1	TGCGCCAGCAGCTTCGGGCCCGGGACAGGGAACGAGCAGTACTTC	CASSFGPGTGNEQYF
NA	NA	TRBJ2-7	TRBV2	TGTGCCAGCAGTGAACCAGCACCCTACGAGCAGTACTTC	CASSEPAPYEQYF
TRBD1	few	TRBJ2-5	TRBV5-1	TGCGCCAGCAGCTTGGTACAGGGGGCGCGTAAGACCCAGTACTTC	CASSLVQGARKTQYF
NA	few	TRBJ2-1	TRBV24-1	TGTGCCACCAGTGATTTGTCAGGACCTACTCCTGAGCAGTTCTTC	CATSDLSGPTPEQFF
NA	NA	TRBJ2-1	TRBV7-8	TGTGCCAGCAGCTTAGTAGTAGGTCATAGCGGTGAGCAGTTCTTC	CASSLVVGHSGEQFF
NA	once	TRBJ1-2	TRBV24-1	TGTGCCACCAGTGATTATCAGGGTATGGGCTACACCTTC	CATSDYQGMGYTF
NA	few	TRBJ2-4	TRBV2	TGTGCCAGCAGTGAAAGAGGGGCCAAAAACATTCAGTACTTC	CASSERGAKNIQYF
NA	once	TRBJ2-3	TRBV12-3/TRBV12-4	TGTGCCAGCAGTCCCCCTAGAGCCCGCCCAGATACGCAGTATTTT	CASSPPRARPDTQYF
NA	NA	TRBJ2-5	TRBV11-3	TGTGCCAGCAGCTTAGGGGGGAGGAAGACCCAGTACTTC	CASSLGGRKTQYF
NA	NA	TRBJ1-1	TRBV27	TGTGCCAGCCTGGCGGGCAAGGGGACTGAAGCTTTCTTT	CASLAGKGTEAFF
NA	once	TRBJ2-7	TRBV11-2	TGTGCCAGCAGCTCCCTCGGTATTGGCACACCCTACGAGCAGTACTTC	CASSSLGIGTPYEQYF
NA	NA	TRBJ2-3	TRBV7-8	TGTGCCAGCAGCTTAGCCGACACGAGGATCACAGATACGCAGTATTTT	CASSLADTRITDTQYF
NA	NA	TRBJ2-7	TRBV6-1	TGTGCCAGCAGAAAAGGACCCGGGAGCTCCTACGAGCAGTACTTC	CASRKGPGSSYEQYF
NA	NA	TRBJ1-4	TRBV20-1	TGCAGTGCTAGAGCCCGTCGGGGGGGCAGTCCAACTAATGAAAAACTGTTTTTT	CSARARRGGSPTNEKLFF
TRBD1	few	TRBJ2-5	TRBV12-3/TRBV12-4	TGTGCCAGCATGGACAGGTACCAAGAGACCCAGTACTTC	CASMDRYQETQYF
NA	NA	TRBJ2-3	TRBV7-9	TGTGCCAGCAGCTTAACTAGTCAAGCGAGCACAGATACGCAGTATTTT	CASSLTSQASTDTQYF
NA	few	TRBJ2-1	TRBV4-2	TGTGCCAGCAGTCGCGACTTGCGGGAACCCGAGCAGTTCTTC	CASSRDLREPEQFF
NA	few	TRBJ1-2	TRBV12-3/TRBV12-4	TGTGCCAGCAGTTTAGTAGACGGCTATGGCTACACCTTC	CASSLVDGYGYTF
NA	few	TRBJ2-7	TRBV11-2	TGTGCCAGCAGCTTAACGACAAGGGCTAGCTCCTACGAGCAGTACTTC	CASSLTTRASSYEQYF
NA	few	TRBJ2-5	TRBV25-1	TGTGCCAGCAATCACTATCAAGAGACCCAGTACTTC	CASNHYQETQYF
NA	NA	TRBJ2-3	TRBV11-2	TGTGCCAGCAGCTTAGGGGGCAGGGGCTCAGATACGCAGTATTTT	CASSLGGRGSDTQYF
NA	NA	TRBJ2-4	TRBV20-1	TGCAGTGCTAGAGACCAACTTGGGCAGTACTTC	CSARDQLGQYF
NA	NA	TRBJ2-5	TRBV6-1	TGTGCCAGCACCAGACTGTTCCAAGAGACCCAGTACTTC	CASTRLFQETQYF
NA	once	TRBJ2-7	TRBV27	TGTGCCAGCAGTCCCTCGGATAGTGGACGGGACTACGAGCAGTACTTC	CASSPSDSGRDYEQYF
NA	NA	TRBJ2-1	TRBV4-1	TGCGCCAGCAGCACCGACGGGGGCTCCTACAATGAGCAGTTCTTC	CASSTDGGSYNEQFF
NA	few	TRBJ2-1	TRBV29-1	TGCAGCGTGATGACACCACCACAGGATGAGCAGTTCTTC	CSVMTPPQDEQFF
NA	NA	TRBJ2-7	TRBV28	TGTGCCATCACCGACAGAGGCCTGGACGAGCAGTACTTC	CAITDRGLDEQYF
NA	NA	TRBJ1-2	TRBV4-3	TGCGCCAGCAGCCAAGATGGGCGGTACTATGGCTACACCTTC	CASSQDGRYYGYTF
NA	few	TRBJ2-1	TRBV7-9	TGTGCCAGCAGCTTACGGTCGACAGTTCCCTACAATGAGCAGTTCTTC	CASSLRSTVPYNEQFF
TRBD1	NA	TRBJ1-2	TRBV11-2	TGTGCCAGCAGCCCCCGTAACAGGGGGATCGCGTCATTCGATTCTGGCTACACCTTC	CASSPRNRGIASFDSGYTF
NA	NA	TRBJ2-7	TRBV10-3	TGTGCCATCAGGAGATTGGACAAGACCTCCTACGAGCAGTACTTC	CAIRRLDKTSYEQYF
TRBD1	NA	TRBJ2-7	TRBV6-2/TRBV6-3	TGTGCCAGCAGTTACTCCCCCTTGACAGGGATCTACGAGCAGTACTTC	CASSYSPLTGIYEQYF